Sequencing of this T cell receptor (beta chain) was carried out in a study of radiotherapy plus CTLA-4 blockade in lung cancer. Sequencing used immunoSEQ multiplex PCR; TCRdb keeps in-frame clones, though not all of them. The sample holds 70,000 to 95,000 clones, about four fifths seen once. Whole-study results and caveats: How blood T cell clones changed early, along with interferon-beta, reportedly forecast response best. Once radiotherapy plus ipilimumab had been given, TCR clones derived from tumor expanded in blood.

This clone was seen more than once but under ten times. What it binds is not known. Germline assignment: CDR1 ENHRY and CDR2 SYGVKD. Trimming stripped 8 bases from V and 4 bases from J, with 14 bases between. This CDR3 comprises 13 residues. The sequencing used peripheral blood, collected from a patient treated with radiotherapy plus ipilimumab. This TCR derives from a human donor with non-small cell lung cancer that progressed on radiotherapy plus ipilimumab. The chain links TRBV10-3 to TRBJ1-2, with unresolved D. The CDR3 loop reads CAIASQPIYGYTF. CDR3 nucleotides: TGTGCCATCGCCAGCCAACCCATCTATGGCTACACCTTC.